This record concerns one T cell receptor beta chain sequence. Its antigen is unidentified. Investigators took around 11 milliliters of peripheral blood from every donor. Next came a second PCR, run for about 7 to 11 cycles, which used a sample-barcoded 5' primer along with a J-beta primer mix. TCRdb itself ran the 5' RACE reads through MiXCR, one entry per CDR3 protein. The table records about 1.8 million distinct CDR3 sequences, around half of them present only once. The data were taken from a study of blood T cells in healthy people across ages. Study outcomes and limitations: Both higher diversity and more naive CD4+ cells marked long-lived donors when set against aged donors. Among T cells, TCR beta diversity per million cells dropped roughly linearly as age rose.

Looked up from germline, CDR1 is ENHRY and CDR2 is SYGVKD. V was pared by 0 bases and J by 9 bases, with 13 bases between. CDR3 length: 14 residues. Sample: blood. The chain joins TRBV10-3 to TRBJ2-3, with no clear D. The sequence came from a woman between 35 and 50 years old in good health. The CDR3 bases are TGTGCCATCAGTGAGTCGTTGACTTTTCGGACGCAGTATTTT. Amino acids: CAISESLTFRTQYF.